These T cell receptor beta chains were read from a single sample in a study of blood T cell repertoires in COVID-19. Libraries were prepared by immunoSEQ multiplex PCR; TCRdb keeps only in-frame clonotypes and omits some of them. This sample has 200,000 to 300,000 clones; 88% occur once, and the top ten carry 2.5%. Sequenced input: PBMCs or T cells enriched from blood (not recorded which). The receptor source for this set is a woman in her thirties or forties with acute COVID-19. Both conserved end residues are part of each CDR3. The order of the fields is D gene, CDR3 length, J gene, clone size, V gene, CDR3 DNA, CDR3 protein. D genes are given only for firm matches. The size field is filled for only some rows; it gives once, few, many or a size class.

D: NA; length: 12; J: TRBJ1-2; size: once; V: TRBV29-1; DNA: TGCAGCGTGGCCCGCGGTACGAGGGGCTACACCTTC; CDR3: CSVARGTRGYTF
D: NA; length: 15; J: TRBJ1-6; size: NA; V: TRBV5-4; DNA: TGTGCCAGCAGCTTGGAGTCAGGGATAAATTCACCCCTCCACTTT; CDR3: CASSLESGINSPLHF
D: TRBD2; length: 16; J: TRBJ2-3; size: few; V: TRBV7-6; DNA: TGTGCCAGCAGCTTAACAGCGGGGGGGATTGCAGATACGCAGTATTTT; CDR3: CASSLTAGGIADTQYF
D: NA; length: 12; J: TRBJ2-5; size: NA; V: TRBV2; DNA: TGTGCCAGTCGACAGGAAACGGAGACCCAGTACTTC; CDR3: CASRQETETQYF
D: NA; length: 14; J: TRBJ1-3; size: NA; V: TRBV7-8; DNA: TGTGCCACCACTTTGACAGCCTCTGGAAACACCATATATTTT; CDR3: CATTLTASGNTIYF
D: TRBD1; length: 16; J: TRBJ1-1; size: NA; V: TRBV7-9; DNA: TGTGCCAGCAGATCAGGGGGTCGGGGAGAGGACACTGAAGCTTTCTTT; CDR3: CASRSGGRGEDTEAFF
D: NA; length: 13; J: TRBJ2-1; size: NA; V: TRBV5-1; DNA: TGCGCCAGCAGCCCGGACTCGTACAATGAGCAGTTCTTC; CDR3: CASSPDSYNEQFF
D: TRBD1; length: 17; J: TRBJ1-4; size: NA; V: TRBV6-6; DNA: TGTGCCAGCAGTCCGCCTGACAGGGGGCGAACTAATGAAAAACTGTTTTTT; CDR3: CASSPPDRGRTNEKLFF
D: TRBD1; length: 14; J: TRBJ1-1; size: NA; V: TRBV5-1; DNA: TGCGCCAGCAGCTTGGAAGGGGGCTGGGGTGAAGCTTTCTTT; CDR3: CASSLEGGWGEAFF
D: NA; length: 10; J: TRBJ2-2; size: NA; V: TRBV12-3/TRBV12-4; DNA: TGTGCCATCGGGGGCGGGGAGCTGTTTTTT; CDR3: CAIGGGELFF
D: NA; length: 13; J: TRBJ2-3; size: NA; V: TRBV30; DNA: TGTGCCTGGAGTGGCACAGACACAGATACGCAGTATTTT; CDR3: CAWSGTDTDTQYF
D: NA; length: 16; J: TRBJ1-1; size: NA; V: TRBV14; DNA: TGTGCCAGCAGCCAACCCCCAAAAAGGGGGAACACTGAAGCTTTCTTT; CDR3: CASSQPPKRGNTEAFF
D: NA; length: 14; J: TRBJ2-2; size: NA; V: TRBV4-1; DNA: TGCGCCAGCGGAGAAGGGGTGGTCACCGGGGAGCTGTTTTTT; CDR3: CASGEGVVTGELFF
D: NA; length: 13; J: TRBJ1-2; size: NA; V: TRBV11-3; DNA: TGTGCCAGCAGTATGGTGGGGCTTTATGGCTACACCTTC; CDR3: CASSMVGLYGYTF
D: NA; length: 13; J: TRBJ1-2; size: NA; V: TRBV30; DNA: TGTGCCTGGAGTGTATTCCAGTCGGAGGGCTACACCTTC; CDR3: CAWSVFQSEGYTF
D: NA; length: 13; J: TRBJ1-2; size: NA; V: TRBV5-1; DNA: TGCGCCAGCAGCTTGGTTGTCAGCTATGGCTACACCTTC; CDR3: CASSLVVSYGYTF
D: TRBD1; length: 17; J: TRBJ2-7; size: NA; V: TRBV4-1; DNA: TGCGCCAGCAGCCGCCATATTTCGGGACAGAGTTTCTACGAGCAGTACTTC; CDR3: CASSRHISGQSFYEQYF
D: NA; length: 13; J: TRBJ2-5; size: few; V: TRBV2; DNA: TGTGCCAGCAGTGAAGTTCGGCGGGAGACCCAGTACTTC; CDR3: CASSEVRRETQYF
D: NA; length: 19; J: TRBJ2-3; size: once; V: TRBV19; DNA: TGTGCCAGTAGTATAAGAGGAAGTCTAGCGCTATCCCGCACAGATACGCAGTATTTT; CDR3: CASSIRGSLALSRTDTQYF
D: TRBD2; length: 17; J: TRBJ2-2; size: NA; V: TRBV24-1; DNA: TGTGCCACCAGTGCTAATAGCGGGGGTGCGAACACCGGGGAGCTGTTTTTT; CDR3: CATSANSGGANTGELFF
D: NA; length: 15; J: TRBJ1-4; size: NA; V: TRBV19; DNA: TGTGCCAGTAGTAGCGGAGGCCTAGGTAATGAAAAACTGTTTTTT; CDR3: CASSSGGLGNEKLFF
D: NA; length: 14; J: TRBJ1-1; size: NA; V: TRBV19; DNA: TGTGCCAGTAAGGAGGGGCCAGCCAGTCCTGAAGCTTTCTTT; CDR3: CASKEGPASPEAFF
D: NA; length: 15; J: TRBJ1-2; size: NA; V: TRBV4-1; DNA: TGCGCCAGCAGCCCCGTTTCGGACAGATTCTATGGCTACACCTTC; CDR3: CASSPVSDRFYGYTF
D: NA; length: 14; J: TRBJ2-7; size: NA; V: TRBV2; DNA: TGTGCCAGCAGGGACCAGGGCCCGTCCTACGAGCAGTACTTC; CDR3: CASRDQGPSYEQYF
D: NA; length: 14; J: TRBJ2-7; size: few; V: TRBV5-1; DNA: TGCGCCAGCAGCCCCCAGGGGCCCTCCTACGAGCAGTACTTC; CDR3: CASSPQGPSYEQYF
D: TRBD1; length: 14; J: TRBJ2-7; size: few; V: TRBV7-2; DNA: TGTGCCAGCAGCTCCACGACAGGGTCCTACGAGCAGTACTTC; CDR3: CASSSTTGSYEQYF
D: NA; length: 13; J: TRBJ2-7; size: NA; V: TRBV5-1; DNA: TGCGCCAGCAGCTTGGGTACAGGGCCCCCGGCGTACTTC; CDR3: CASSLGTGPPAYF
D: NA; length: 14; J: TRBJ1-2; size: NA; V: TRBV6-5; DNA: TGTGCCAGCAGGGGGACATATACTAACTATGGCTACACCTTC; CDR3: CASRGTYTNYGYTF
D: NA; length: 13; J: TRBJ1-3; size: NA; V: TRBV14; DNA: TGTGCCAGCTTATCCGGGAAAGGAAACACCATATATTTT; CDR3: CASLSGKGNTIYF
D: TRBD2; length: 14; J: TRBJ2-1; size: NA; V: TRBV7-2; DNA: TGTGCCAGCAGCTTGCGGGGGAGGTTCGATGAGCAGTTCTTC; CDR3: CASSLRGRFDEQFF
D: NA; length: 13; J: TRBJ1-5; size: once; V: TRBV30; DNA: TGTGCCTGGAGGGGGCATGGCAATCAGCCCCAGCATTTT; CDR3: CAWRGHGNQPQHF
D: NA; length: 14; J: TRBJ2-1; size: once; V: TRBV11-2; DNA: TGTGCCAGCAGCTTCAGGGGGGACGGTCATGAGCAGTTCTTC; CDR3: CASSFRGDGHEQFF
D: TRBD1; length: 15; J: TRBJ1-3; size: NA; V: TRBV5-1; DNA: TGCGCCAGCAGCCCACAGACAGGGTCTGGAAACACCATATATTTT; CDR3: CASSPQTGSGNTIYF
D: NA; length: 13; J: TRBJ1-5; size: NA; V: TRBV30; DNA: TGTGCCTGGAGTACAGGGAACAATCAGCCCCAGCATTTT; CDR3: CAWSTGNNQPQHF
D: NA; length: 15; J: TRBJ2-5; size: NA; V: TRBV14; DNA: TGTGCCAGCAGCCAAGACGGAGGATACCAAGAGACCCAGTACTTC; CDR3: CASSQDGGYQETQYF
D: TRBD2; length: 16; J: TRBJ2-2; size: NA; V: TRBV24-1; DNA: TGTGCCACCAGTGATACGGGACGGGGGGACACCGGGGAGCTGTTTTTT; CDR3: CATSDTGRGDTGELFF
D: NA; length: 10; J: TRBJ2-7; size: NA; V: TRBV2; DNA: TGTGCCAGCGGAGTCTACGAGCAGTACTTC; CDR3: CASGVYEQYF
D: NA; length: 14; J: TRBJ2-3; size: NA; V: TRBV3-1/TRBV3-2; DNA: TGTGCCAGCAGCCCAGAGAGACTGAGTCATACGCAGTATTTT; CDR3: CASSPERLSHTQYF
D: TRBD1; length: 14; J: TRBJ1-2; size: NA; V: TRBV25-1; DNA: TGTGCCAGCAGTGAATTGGACAGGAGCTATGGCTACACCTTC; CDR3: CASSELDRSYGYTF
D: TRBD1; length: 13; J: TRBJ2-7; size: NA; V: TRBV10-3; DNA: TGTGCCATCACCGCCGACAGGGGCTACGAGCAGTACTTC; CDR3: CAITADRGYEQYF
D: TRBD1; length: 14; J: TRBJ1-5; size: NA; V: TRBV7-8; DNA: TGTGCCAGCAGCTTTCAGACAGGGGATCAGCCCCAGCATTTT; CDR3: CASSFQTGDQPQHF
D: TRBD1; length: 14; J: TRBJ1-2; size: NA; V: TRBV6-5; DNA: TGTGCCTCGGCCCCCGGGACAGGGGCCTATGGCTACACCTTC; CDR3: CASAPGTGAYGYTF
D: NA; length: 17; J: TRBJ2-3; size: NA; V: TRBV7-2; DNA: TGTGCCAGCAGCTTAGGTGGGGGGGCGCGAAGCACAGATACGCAGTATTTT; CDR3: CASSLGGGARSTDTQYF
D: TRBD2; length: 16; J: TRBJ2-1; size: NA; V: TRBV7-2; DNA: TGTGCCAGCAGCCACGATAGCGGGGGGACCTACAATGAGCAGTTCTTC; CDR3: CASSHDSGGTYNEQFF
D: TRBD2; length: 14; J: TRBJ2-7; size: NA; V: TRBV5-1; DNA: TGCGCCAGCAGCTTGGAAGCGGGGGGCTACGAGCAGTACTTC; CDR3: CASSLEAGGYEQYF
D: TRBD2; length: 16; J: TRBJ2-3; size: NA; V: TRBV4-3; DNA: TGCGCCAGCAGCCAAGCTAGCGGGACTAGCACAGATACGCAGTATTTT; CDR3: CASSQASGTSTDTQYF
D: NA; length: 11; J: TRBJ1-1; size: NA; V: TRBV19; DNA: TGTGCCAGTAGTTCCCCAGGGTCGGCTTTCTTT; CDR3: CASSSPGSAFF
D: NA; length: 14; J: TRBJ1-6; size: NA; V: TRBV6-5; DNA: TGTGCCAGCAGTTACCTACAGGGCTATTCACCCCTCCACTTT; CDR3: CASSYLQGYSPLHF
D: NA; length: 15; J: TRBJ2-6; size: NA; V: TRBV21-1; DNA: TGTGCCAGCAGCAACGGCGGGTCTGGGGCCAACGTCCTGACTTTC; CDR3: CASSNGGSGANVLTF
D: TRBD1; length: 15; J: TRBJ1-2; size: NA; V: TRBV5-1; DNA: TGCGCCAGCAGCTATACGGGACAGGAGACTGGGGGCTACACCTTC; CDR3: CASSYTGQETGGYTF
D: TRBD1; length: 14; J: TRBJ1-1; size: NA; V: TRBV30; DNA: TGTGCCTGGGCGGGTTACAGGGGGTTCGCTGAAGCTTTCTTT; CDR3: CAWAGYRGFAEAFF
D: TRBD2; length: 17; J: TRBJ2-3; size: NA; V: TRBV5-4; DNA: TGTGCCAGCAGCTTCTATCTAGCGGGAGGGGGCGCAGATACGCAGTATTTT; CDR3: CASSFYLAGGGADTQYF
D: TRBD2; length: 14; J: TRBJ2-1; size: NA; V: TRBV11-2; DNA: TGTGCCAGCACACCACTGGCGGGAGCGGGTGAGCAGTTCTTC; CDR3: CASTPLAGAGEQFF
D: TRBD1; length: 15; J: TRBJ1-2; size: once; V: TRBV7-9; DNA: TGTGCCAGCAGCGAAGACAGGGGGCTTGACTATGGCTACACCTTC; CDR3: CASSEDRGLDYGYTF
D: NA; length: 14; J: TRBJ1-4; size: once; V: TRBV6-5; DNA: TGTGCCAGCAGTCCCGGGACCACGGAGGGAAAACTGTTTTTT; CDR3: CASSPGTTEGKLFF
D: NA; length: 15; J: TRBJ2-1; size: NA; V: TRBV2; DNA: TGTGCCAGCAGTGAAGATTTGTTCTATTTAGTTGAGCAGTTCTTC; CDR3: CASSEDLFYLVEQFF
D: TRBD1; length: 18; J: TRBJ2-2; size: NA; V: TRBV10-1; DNA: TGCGCCAGCTCGGAAAGGGCAGGGGGTGTTGTCGACACCGGGGAGCTGTTTTTT; CDR3: CASSERAGGVVDTGELFF
D: TRBD2; length: 16; J: TRBJ2-3; size: NA; V: TRBV28; DNA: TGTGCCAGCAGTTTATGGCGGGAGAGTATCACAGATACGCAGTATTTT; CDR3: CASSLWRESITDTQYF